The 29 T cell receptor beta chains reported below all come from one sample, sequenced in a study of Graves' ophthalmopathy and Graves' hyperthyroidism. Amplified TCR beta CDR3 regions were obtained using RNA transcripts as template. An initial RT-PCR round employing HTBI primers preceded a second-round multiplex PCR. In TCRdb, the multiplex PCR reads were re-called with MiXCR into one record per CDR3 protein. This table has 200,000 to 300,000 distinct CDR3 sequences, about 46% appearing once. The sample comprised peripheral blood. The receptors shown here come from an adult man with Graves' ophthalmopathy.

This clonotype came up a few times. The chain is built from TRBV27 and TRBJ1-2, with 8 nucleotides matching TRBD1. Germline CDR1 reads MNHEY; CDR2 reads SMNVEV (reference sequence). J lost 7 bases, V lost 6 bases, and 4 bases had no gene match. CDR3 length equals 12 residues. The CDR3 spells CASRDRGTGYTF. The CDR3 DNA sequence: TGTGCCAGCAGAGACAGGGGAACTGGCTACACCTTC.

The chain carries TRBV7-9 and TRBJ1-2; possible D gene TRBD1, 5 bases. The germline V gene encodes CDR1 SEHNR and CDR2 FQNEAQ (reference sequence). The CDR3 contains 14 residues. Trimming cost V 3 bases and J 6 bases, with 14 bases left between them. The CDR3 sequence is CASSFLGGDHGYTF. The CDR3 DNA sequence: TGTGCCAGCAGCTTTTTAGGAGGGGACCATGGCTACACCTTC.

This chain joins TRBV20-1 and TRBJ2-7, with TRBD2 as a possible D gene (6 bases). CDR1 and CDR2 (germline): DFQATT, SNEGSKA (reference sequence). Between the trimmed V and J ends, which lost 5 bases and 2 bases, there was a span of 7 bases. The CDR3 runs to 11 residues. CDR3 protein: CSAPGAYEQYF. CDR3 DNA sequence: TGCAGTGCTCCGGGGGCCTACGAGCAGTACTTC.

This clonotype turned up a few times. The chain couples TRBV7-9 to TRBJ2-2, with 15 nucleotides matching TRBD2. Looked up from germline, CDR1 is SEHNR and CDR2 is FQNEAQ (reference sequence). Unmatched junction bases numbered 5, after V lost 0 bases and J lost 0 bases. This CDR3 region has 20 residues. This CDR3 is CASSLAPGLAGGANTGELFF. DNA of the CDR3: TGTGCCAGCAGCTTAGCCCCGGGACTAGCGGGAGGAGCGAACACCGGGGAGCTGTTTTTT.

This clonotype has only a few counts. This CDR3 reads CSARPGPYGYTF. The CDR3 DNA is TGCAGCGCCCGGCCCGGGCCGTATGGCTACACCTTC. The chain has TRBV29-1 and TRBJ1-2; D gene uncertain. The V gene lost 7 bases and the J gene lost 5 bases, with 14 bases spanning the gap. This CDR3 has 12 residues. Germline loops: CDR1 SQVTM, CDR2 ANQGSEA.

The table lists this clonotype with a few counts. The chain employs TRBV29-1 and TRBJ1-4; D is uncertain. The germline V gene has CDR1 SQVTM and CDR2 ANQGSEA. This CDR3 comprises 13 residues. V lost 5 bases to trimming and J lost 7 bases, with 14 bases between them. CDR3 region: CSVRSPLAEKLFF. The DNA of the CDR3 is TGCAGCGTTCGGAGTCCACTGGCTGAAAAACTGTTTTTT.

A few counts support this clonotype. This chain links TRBV29-1 with TRBJ2-5; 10 nucleotides line up with TRBD2. Germline V gene sequence: CDR1 SQVTM, CDR2 ANQGSEA. Unmatched junction bases numbered 7, after V lost 4 bases and J lost 5 bases. This CDR3 has 14 amino acids. DNA for the CDR3: TGCAGCGTTGGCCCTAGCGGGGGAAGTGAGACCCAGTACTTC. Translated: CSVGPSGGSETQYF.

The rearrangement joins TRBV7-8 to TRBJ2-5; D unresolved. This CDR3 spans 13 amino acids. Germline CDR1 SGHVS, CDR2 FQNEAQ. Trimming pared 5 bases from V and 5 bases from J, leaving 12 bases between. The CDR3 nucleotides read TGTGCCAGCAGCCAAGATTGGGGTGAGACCCAGTACTTC. Its protein is CASSQDWGETQYF.

This clonotype has a handful of counts. The chain links TRBV12-3 or TRBV12-4 to TRBJ2-7, with TRBD1 matching 8 bases. CDR3 length: 13 amino acids. V trimming: 2 bases; J trimming: 7 bases; junction bases outside the gene matches: 4. CDR3 nucleotides: TGTGCCAGCAGTTTACAGGGGGCCTGGGAGCAGTACTTC. Protein: CASSLQGAWEQYF.

The chain links TRBV29-1 to TRBJ2-7, with 9 bases fitting TRBD1. The ends lost 4 bases at V and 8 bases at J; junction bases unmatched: 12. The germline gives CDR1 SQVTM, CDR2 ANQGSEA. CDR3 length: 14 residues. The CDR3 region is CSVGQGGFSWKQYF. The DNA of the CDR3 is TGCAGCGTTGGACAGGGGGGGTTCTCGTGGAAGCAGTACTTC.

As regards this clonotype: A read error is possible here, since a much larger clone lies one base away. The CDR3 region has the DNA TGCAGCGGATTAGGGACAGGGGGTAGCGAGCAGTACTTC. It specifies CSGLGTGGSEQYF. The gene calls are TRBV29-1 and TRBJ2-7, with 11 bases that match TRBD1. V was pared by 7 bases and J by 6 bases, with 8 bases of the junction left unmatched. The CDR3 is 13 amino acids. Germline loops: CDR1 SQVTM, CDR2 ANQGSEA.

The chain links TRBV20-1 to TRBJ2-2; D remains ambiguous. This CDR3 spans 11 amino acids. The V end lost 1 base, the J end lost 7 bases, and 4 bases lay between the germline ends. Per germline, CDR1 DFQATT and CDR2 SNEGSKA (reference sequence). The CDR3 spells CSARAGGELFF. CDR3 bases: TGCAGTGCTAGAGCCGGCGGGGAGCTGTTTTTT.

The V gene is TRBV7-4, the J gene TRBJ2-7; D may be TRBD2 (6 bases). The CDR3 has 15 residues. Trimming took off 3 bases at V and 2 bases at J, with 14 bases between the two ends. Germline CDR1 and CDR2: SGHVT and SQSDAQ. The CDR3 is CASSLWLADPYEQYF. CDR3 in DNA: TGTGCCAGCAGCTTGTGGTTAGCGGATCCCTACGAGCAGTACTTC.

This clonotype turned up a few times. This chain joins TRBV10-3 and TRBJ1-1; D is uncertain. The CDR3 runs to 15 residues. Germline V gene sequence: CDR1 ENHRY, CDR2 SYGVKD. Trimming shortened V by 6 bases and J by 2 bases, and 16 bases separated the two germline ends. CDR3 residues: CAISLSLGSNTEAFF. For the CDR3, the DNA is TGTGCCATCAGCCTGTCCCTGGGATCCAACACTGAAGCTTTCTTT.

This clonotype was observed a handful of times. The rearrangement uses TRBV5-5 and TRBJ2-5; D call uncertain. Trimming took off 5 bases at V and 1 base at J, with 9 bases between the two ends. Germline lookup yields CDR1 SGHKS and CDR2 YYEKEE (reference sequence). This CDR3 region has 13 residues. CDR3 region: CASSRALQETQYF. The CDR3 bases are TGTGCCAGCAGTCGAGCACTCCAAGAGACCCAGTACTTC. The whole variable domain, filled in from reference TRBV5-5 and TRBJ2-5, reads DAGVTQSPTHLIKTRGQQVTLRCSPISGHKSVSWYQQVLGQGPQFIFQYYEKEERGRGNFPDRFSARQFPNYSSELNVNALLLGDSALYLCASSRALQETQYFGPGTRLLVL.

This clonotype was recorded a few times. The rearrangement joins TRBV5-8 to TRBJ1-3; TRBD1 might be the D (5 bases). The CDR3 covers 13 residues. Germline CDR1 is SGHTS and CDR2 is YDEGEE. Trimming removed 6 bases at V and 8 bases at J, with 15 bases between. Here the CDR3 reads CASIGTEKDTIYF. DNA for the CDR3: TGTGCCAGCATCGGGACGGAAAAGGACACCATATATTTT.

Remarks on this clonotype: A much larger clone lies one base from this, so it may be a read error. The CDR3 bases are TGTACCAGCACGGGGGCCTACGAGCAGTACTTC. Translation gives CTSTGAYEQYF. J is TRBJ2-7 and V is TRBV7-9; tentative D call: TRBD2 (6 bases). Germline V gene data show CDR1 as SEHNR and CDR2 as FQNEAQ (reference sequence). This CDR3 region has 11 residues.

This clonotype came up a few times. The V and J genes are TRBV5-1 and TRBJ2-1; maybe TRBD1 (5 bases). This CDR3 spans 16 amino acids. The V gene lost 4 bases and the J gene lost 9 bases, with 23 bases spanning the gap. The germline CDR1 and CDR2 sequences are SGHRS and YFSETQ. The CDR3 DNA reads as TGCGCCAGCAGCGCAGCATGGACAACGTCTTTGCGTGAGCAGTTCTTC. Residues: CASSAAWTTSLREQFF. Together with reference TRBV5-1 and TRBJ2-1, the CDR3 gives the full variable domain: KAGVTQTPRYLIKTRGQQVTLSCSPISGHRSVSWYQQTPGQGLQFLFEYFSETQRNKGNFPGRFSGRQFSNSRSEMNVSTLELGDSALYLCASSAAWTTSLREQFFGPGTRLTVL.

V usage is TRBV14 and J usage is TRBJ2-7; D ambiguous. Germline assignment: CDR1 SGHDN and CDR2 FVKESK. Trimming took 1 base from V and 1 from J, leaving 11 bases between them. The CDR3 covers 15 residues. The CDR3: CASSQGSMASYEQYF. Written as DNA, the CDR3 is TGTGCCAGCAGCCAAGGCTCCATGGCATCCTACGAGCAGTACTTC.

Comments on this clonotype: Germline is not matched at one junction end, which may reflect a read error. The genes are TRBV15 and TRBJ1-3; D is undetermined. The CDR3 covers 16 residues. Looked up from germline, CDR1 is LNHNV and CDR2 is YYDKDF (reference sequence). The CDR3 reads CATSRDSPGAGSTIYF. The CDR3, as DNA: TGTGCCACCAGCAGAGATAGTCCGGGAGCTGGAAGCACCATATATTTT.

This clonotype was picked up a small number of times. This rearrangement joins TRBV10-2 to TRBJ2-5; 10 bases align to TRBD1. This CDR3 comprises 16 residues. CDR1 is WSHSY and CDR2 is SAAADI in the germline V gene. The trim removed 4 bases at V and 2 bases at J, leaving 7 bases unmatched. This chain's CDR3 is CASSVTGTGAQETQYF. In nucleotides, the CDR3 is TGCGCCAGCAGTGTTACCGGGACAGGGGCTCAAGAGACCCAGTACTTC.

The V and J genes are TRBV6-1 and TRBJ2-7; 13 bases fit TRBD2. This CDR3 has 15 residues. After removal of 4 bases from V and 1 base from J, the junction contained 1 base not matched to a gene. Germline CDR1 reads MNHNS; CDR2 reads SASEGT. CDR3 in DNA: TGTGCCAGCAGTGGGGGACTAGCGGGGTCCTACGAGCAGTACTTC. The encoded protein is CASSGGLAGSYEQYF.

Notes on this clonotype: Since a much larger clone is just one base distant, this may be a read error. The chain carries TRBV25-1 and TRBJ2-5, with no clear D. The CDR3 contains 14 residues. With 1 base removed from V and 0 bases from J, the gap between germline ends came to 6 bases. The germline gives CDR1 MGHDK, CDR2 SYGVNS. The CDR3, as DNA: TGTGCCAGCAGTGAATGTGGTAACCAAGAGACCCAGTACTTC. Translated, it gives CASSECGNQETQYF. The full variable domain, with the rest looked up from reference TRBV25-1 and TRBJ2-5, is EADIYQTPRYLVIGTGKKITLECSQTMGHDKMYWYQQDPGMELHLIHYSYGVNSTEKGDLSSESTVSRIRTEHFPLTLESARPSHTSQYLCASSECGNQETQYFGPGTRLLVL.

In DNA form, the CDR3 reads TGTGCCAGCAGCTTTCGGGCAGGGGGCAACGGGGAGCTGTTTTTT. Translated: CASSFRAGGNGELFF. The chain has TRBV7-9 and TRBJ2-2; 8 nucleotides match TRBD1. Germline V lookup: CDR1 SEHNR, CDR2 FQNEAQ (reference sequence). Trimming removed 3 bases from V and 7 bases from J; junction bases left unmatched: 7. This CDR3 spans 15 amino acids.

With regard to this clonotype: Since a much larger clone is just one base distant, this may be a read error. The chain recombines TRBV25-1 with TRBJ2-7, with TRBD2 as a possible D gene (5 bases). This CDR3 is 15 amino acids long. CDR1 and CDR2 (germline): MGHDK, SYGVNS. V lost 10 bases to trimming and J lost 0 bases, with 19 bases between them. CDR3: CATNAGTRSSYEQYF. CDR3 DNA sequence: TGTGCCACCAATGCCGGCACTAGGAGCTCCTACGAGCAGTACTTC.

The chain uses TRBV7-2 and TRBJ1-5; perhaps TRBD1 as D (6 bases). Per the germline V gene, CDR1 is SGHTA and CDR2 is FQGNSA. The CDR3 runs 14 residues. V lost 5 bases and J 3 bases, leaving 11 bases between the germline ends. The CDR3 sequence is CASSGRTDNQPQHF. CDR3 DNA sequence: TGTGCCAGCAGCGGGAGGACAGACAATCAGCCCCAGCATTTT.

This clonotype was detected only a few times. The chain's CDR3 is CASSYGGGRDGYTF. CDR3 DNA sequence: TGTGCCAGCAGTTACGGGGGTGGGCGGGATGGCTACACCTTC. The chain joins TRBV6-5 to TRBJ1-2; tentative D call: TRBD1 (5 bases). The CDR3 runs to 14 residues. CDR1 is MNHEY and CDR2 is SVGAGI in the germline V gene. Trimming stripped 2 bases from V and 6 bases from J, with 13 bases between.

This clonotype has a handful of counts. The rearrangement joins TRBV6-5 to TRBJ2-2; D possibly corresponds to TRBD1 (6 bases). Germline V gene lookup returns CDR1 MNHEY and CDR2 SVGAGI. The CDR3 runs to 16 residues. V dropped 6 bases and J dropped 2 bases, with 16 bases sitting between them. The CDR3 nucleotides are TGTGCCAGCAGGGATTTACAGGGTGTCAACACCGGGGAGCTGTTTTTT. Translating gives CASRDLQGVNTGELFF.

The V and J genes are TRBV20-1 and TRBJ2-7; no reliable D call. V was trimmed by 0 bases and J by 0 bases, leaving 9 bases between them. The germline V gene has CDR1 DFQATT and CDR2 SNEGSKA (reference sequence). The CDR3 sequence is 14 residues long. In DNA form, the CDR3 reads TGCAGTGCTAGAGAAGCCCTTCACTCCTACGAGCAGTACTTC. It codes for CSAREALHSYEQYF.